This passage covers 14 T cell receptor beta chains from one sample sequenced in a study of cytomegalovirus exposure and HLA in healthy donors. Primers for the PCR totalled 60 Vbeta and 13 Jbeta. Repertoires were generated with immunoSEQ multiplex PCR, while TCRdb's copy carries only in-frame clones and drops some. The repertoire holds over 70,000 clones, with roughly 70% as singletons. Input material: PBMCs. The receptors come from a man under 40 in good health and CMV-seronegative.

V gene TRBV7-9 combines with J gene TRBJ2-7; D may be TRBD2 (6 bases). Germline-derived CDR1 and CDR2 are SEHNR and FQNEAQ (reference sequence). V lost 5 bases and J 5 bases, leaving 22 bases between the germline ends. The CDR3 is made up of 16 amino acids. The CDR3 region is CASSLSSGEGPNEQYF. CDR3 bases: TGTGCCAGCAGCCTTAGTAGCGGCGAGGGCCCGAACGAGCAGTACTTC.

This clone was detected a few times. The J gene is TRBJ2-6, the V gene TRBV19, with unresolved D. The CDR3 runs 18 residues. Germline loops: CDR1 LNHDA, CDR2 SQIVND (reference sequence). V gave up 6 bases and J gave up 1 base, with 19 bases separating them. CDR3 protein: CASSPLESRPSGANVLTF. The CDR3, as DNA: TGTGCCAGTAGCCCCCTAGAGTCCAGACCTTCTGGGGCCAACGTCCTGACTTTC.

The chain recombines TRBV2 with TRBJ2-1; D might be TRBD2 (5 bases). V was trimmed by 5 bases and J by 10 bases, leaving 12 bases between them. CDR3 length: 12 amino acids. Germline-derived CDR1 and CDR2 are SNHLY and FYNNEI. CDR3 sequence: CASSWTGWEQFF. For the CDR3, the DNA is TGTGCCAGCAGTTGGACGGGATGGGAGCAGTTCTTC.

This chain joins TRBV30 and TRBJ2-1; 9 positions agree with TRBD1. Germline CDR1 is GTSNPN and CDR2 is SVGIG (reference sequence). J gave up 5 bases and V 5 bases, and 4 bases lay outside the gene matches. The CDR3 has 13 residues. The CDR3: CAWDRTGDNEQFF. In DNA, the CDR3 is TGTGCCTGGGATCGGACAGGGGACAATGAGCAGTTCTTC. Full variable domain (missing parts from reference TRBV30 and TRBJ2-1): SQTIHQWPATLVQPVGSPLSLECTVEGTSNPNLYWYRQAAGRGLQLLFYSVGIGQISSEVPQNLSASRPQDRQFILSSKKLLLSDSGFYLCAWDRTGDNEQFFGPGTRLTVL.

The chain uses TRBV7-3 and TRBJ1-1, with no clear D. V was clipped by 2 bases and J by 1 base, with 8 bases between them. Looked up from germline, CDR1 is SGHTA and CDR2 is FQGTGA. This CDR3 has 14 amino acids. The CDR3 here is CASSLVGGNTEAFF. The CDR3 DNA follows: TGTGCCAGCAGCTTAGTAGGAGGGAACACTGAAGCTTTCTTT.

In this sample, this clone turned up a few times. The CDR3 loop is CASSPRTSGGLDTQYF. The CDR3 DNA follows: TGCGCCAGCAGCCCCCGGACTAGCGGGGGGTTAGATACGCAGTATTTT. V usage is TRBV5-1 and J usage is TRBJ2-3; TRBD2 agrees at 14 bases. V lost 4 bases and J lost 5; bases outside the gene matches: 6. Germline lookup yields CDR1 SGHRS and CDR2 YFSETQ. This CDR3 region has 16 residues.

The V and J genes are TRBV30 and TRBJ1-1; D is unresolved. This CDR3 is built from 12 residues. Trimming took off 3 bases at V and 4 bases at J, with 9 bases between the two ends. The V gene's germline CDR1 is GTSNPN and CDR2 SVGIG (reference sequence). The CDR3 coding sequence is TGTGCCTGGAGCCCCGGGAGCACTGAAGCTTTCTTT. Amino acid sequence: CAWSPGSTEAFF.

This clone was counted a few times. The V call is TRBV2, the J call TRBJ1-2; 8 bases fit TRBD1. The length of the CDR3 is 14 residues. Trimming took 7 bases from V and 3 from J; bases not matched to a gene: 7. CDR1 is SNHLY, CDR2 FYNNEI, per germline. CDR3 sequence reads: CASKQDRVDYGYTF. CDR3 coding DNA: TGTGCCAGCAAACAGGACAGGGTAGACTATGGCTACACCTTC.

This sequence joins TRBV14 and TRBJ1-1; D unclear. CDR1 and CDR2 (germline): SGHDN, FVKESK. The V end lost 3 bases, the J end lost 6 bases, and 17 bases lay between the germline ends. The CDR3 covers 15 residues. The DNA of the CDR3 is TGTGCCAGCAGCCAGCCACCGGGAAAAAGGCCTGAAGCTTTCTTT. This codes for CASSQPPGKRPEAFF. The whole variable domain, filled in from reference TRBV14 and TRBJ1-1, reads EAGVTQFPSHSVIEKGQTVTLRCDPISGHDNLYWYRRVMGKEIKFLLHFVKESKQDESGMPNNRFLAERTGGTYSTLKVQPAELEDSGVYFCASSQPPGKRPEAFFGQGTRLTVV.

The rearrangement joins TRBV15 to TRBJ1-1, with D uncertain. Germline CDR1 is LNHNV and CDR2 is YYDKDF (reference sequence). The germline V and J ends were trimmed by 3 bases and 7 bases, with 9 bases remaining between them. CDR3 length equals 12 residues. CDR3 nucleotide sequence: TGTGCCACCAGCAGTGGGCCCCTTGAAGCTTTCTTT. The encoded protein is CATSSGPLEAFF.

The CDR3 DNA is TGTGCCTGGAGGGGACAAAATCTAGAGACCCAGTACTTC. Protein sequence: CAWRGQNLETQYF. V and J are TRBV30 and TRBJ2-5; TRBD1 is a possible D gene (6 bases). CDR1 GTSNPN and CDR2 SVGIG come from the germline V gene (reference sequence). This CDR3 is built from 13 residues. V dropped 3 bases and J dropped 4 bases, with 12 bases sitting between them.

The J gene is TRBJ1-2, the V gene TRBV30; TRBD1 aligns across 11 bases. The CDR3 has 15 amino acids. Germline assignment: CDR1 GTSNPN and CDR2 SVGIG (reference sequence). V was clipped by 3 bases and J by 1 base; unmatched bases: 4. CDR3 nucleotide sequence: TGTGCCTGGAGCCCGGACAGGGGGCATAACTATGGCTACACCTTC. The encoded protein is CAWSPDRGHNYGYTF.

CDR3: CASSEAAMFNYGYTF. CDR3 DNA: TGTGCCAGCAGTGAAGCGGCCATGTTTAACTATGGCTACACCTTC. The V and J genes are TRBV2 and TRBJ1-2; D remains ambiguous. Trimming shortened V by 0 bases and J by 1 base, and 9 bases separated the two germline ends. The CDR3 spans 15 residues. Germline V gene data show CDR1 as SNHLY and CDR2 as FYNNEI. Based on the CDR3 plus reference TRBV2 and TRBJ1-2, the full variable domain is EPEVTQTPSHQVTQMGQEVILRCVPISNHLYFYWYRQILGQKVEFLVSFYNNEISEKSEIFDDQFSVERPDGSNFTLKIRSTKLEDSAMYFCASSEAAMFNYGYTFGSGTRLTVV.

V gene TRBV29-1 combines with J gene TRBJ2-2, with 9 positions matching TRBD1. V lost 6 bases to trimming and J lost 5 bases; unmatched junction nucleotides: 7. The germline CDR1 and CDR2 sequences are SQVTM and ANQGSEA. The CDR3 loop spans 14 amino acids. CDR3 region: CSVRGTGLTGELFF. In DNA form, the CDR3 reads TGCAGCGTAAGAGGGACAGGGTTGACCGGGGAGCTGTTTTTT.